This T cell receptor beta chain was profiled in a study of cytomegalovirus exposure and HLA in healthy donors. The PCR contained 60 Vbeta and 13 Jbeta primers. Sequenced by immunoSEQ multiplex PCR; TCRdb stores in-frame clones only, minus some. The repertoire includes 65,000 to 70,000 clones, roughly 79% of them detected once, and 5.5% to 7% sits in the top ten. CDR3 length: 16 amino acids. Trimming removed 6 bases from V and 3 bases from J, with 19 bases in between. Germline lookup yields CDR1 LNHDA and CDR2 SQIVND (reference sequence). This clone was seen once. The receptor was derived from a man over 45 in good health and CMV-seronegative. This rearrangement joins TRBV19 to TRBJ2-3, with D possibly TRBD2 on 6 matching bases. The source material was PBMCs. The CDR3 region has the DNA TGTGCCAGTAGCCCGAGACGGCGGGAAGGTACAGATACGCAGTATTTT. Translating it yields CASSPRRREGTDTQYF.